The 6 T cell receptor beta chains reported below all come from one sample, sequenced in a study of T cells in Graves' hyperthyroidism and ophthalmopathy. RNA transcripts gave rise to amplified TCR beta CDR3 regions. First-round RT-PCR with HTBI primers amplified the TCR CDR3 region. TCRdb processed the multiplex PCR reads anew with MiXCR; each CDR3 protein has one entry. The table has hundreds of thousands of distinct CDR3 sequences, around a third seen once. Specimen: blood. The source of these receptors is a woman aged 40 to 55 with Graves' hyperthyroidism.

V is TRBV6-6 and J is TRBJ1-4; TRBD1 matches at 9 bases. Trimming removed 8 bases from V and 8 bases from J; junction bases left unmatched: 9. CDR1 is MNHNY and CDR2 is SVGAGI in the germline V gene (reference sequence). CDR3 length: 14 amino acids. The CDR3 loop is CASSNRGLREKLFF. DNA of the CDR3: TGTGCCAGCTCTAACAGGGGGCTTAGGGAAAAACTGTTTTTT.

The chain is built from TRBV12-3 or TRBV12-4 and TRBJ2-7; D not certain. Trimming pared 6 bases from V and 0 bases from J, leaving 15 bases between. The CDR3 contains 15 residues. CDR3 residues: CASRYSPGNSYEQYF. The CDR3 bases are TGTGCCAGCAGGTACAGTCCAGGCAACTCCTACGAGCAGTACTTC.

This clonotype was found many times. CDR3: CASSLVPGSSYNSPLHF. CDR3 nucleotide sequence: TGTGCCAGCAGCTTAGTCCCAGGGAGCTCCTATAATTCACCCCTCCACTTT. V usage is TRBV7-2 and J usage is TRBJ1-6; possibly TRBD1 for D (5 bases). Germline lookup yields CDR1 SGHTA and CDR2 FQGNSA. The germline V and J ends were trimmed by 1 base and 0 bases, with 10 bases remaining between them. The CDR3 is 17 residues long.

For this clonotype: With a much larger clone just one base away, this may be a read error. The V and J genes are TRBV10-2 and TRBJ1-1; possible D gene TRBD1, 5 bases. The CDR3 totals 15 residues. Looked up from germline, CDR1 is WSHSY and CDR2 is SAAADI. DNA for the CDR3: TGTGCCACCAAAAACACCGGGACGGTGGACACTGAAGCTTTCTTT. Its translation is CATKNTGTVDTEAFF.

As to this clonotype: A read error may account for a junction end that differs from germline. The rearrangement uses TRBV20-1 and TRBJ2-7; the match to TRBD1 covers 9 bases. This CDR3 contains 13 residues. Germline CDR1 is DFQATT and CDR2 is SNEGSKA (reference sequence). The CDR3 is CSADRDRANEQHF. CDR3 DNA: TGCAGTGCTGACCGGGACAGGGCGAACGAGCAGCACTTC.

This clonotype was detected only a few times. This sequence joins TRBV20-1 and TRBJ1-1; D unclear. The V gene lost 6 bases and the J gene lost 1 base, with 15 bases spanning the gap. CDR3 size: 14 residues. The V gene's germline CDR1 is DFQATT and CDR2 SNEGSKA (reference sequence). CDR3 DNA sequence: TGCAGTGCCTTATGGGAGGTAGAGAACACTGAAGCTTTCTTT. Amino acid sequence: CSALWEVENTEAFF.